This T cell receptor (beta chain) was found in a study of control samples from healthy donors and cancer patients. The table came from immunoSEQ multiplex PCR; TCRdb's copy has only in-frame clones and leaves some out. Among tens of thousands of clones listed, 80% to 90% were seen once. Germline V CDR1 and CDR2: MGHDK, SYGVNS. Trimming took off 4 bases at V and 2 bases at J, with 1 base between the two ends. CDR3 length: 11 amino acids. Material for sequencing was PBMCs. The chain combines TRBV25-1 with TRBJ2-3; the D is unclear. The sequence was collected from an older woman with head and neck cancer. The CDR3 region is CASSATDTQYF. The CDR3 nucleotides read TGTGCCAGCAGTGCCACAGATACGCAGTATTTT.